The rows below give T cell receptor beta chains drawn from one sample of a study of CD8 T cells in ankylosing spondylitis. TCRdb used MiXCR to reprocess the 5' RACE reads, holding one entry per CDR3 protein. The sample lists about 140,000 distinct CDR3 sequences; 7% to 9% were seen once. The sequenced sample consisted of synovial fluid, either unsorted or a sorted T cell fraction (not recorded which). Receptors originate from a male donor with ankylosing spondylitis. Each CDR3 is given without its conserved first and last residue.

CDR3 protein	J gene	V gene
ASRTGLAGDNEQF	TRBJ2-1	TRBV4-1
ASSLGGEGEKLF	TRBJ1-4	TRBV5-5
ASSFIAGGVTDTQY	TRBJ2-3	TRBV5-6
SARDPSHEIAEETQY	TRBJ2-5	TRBV20-1
ASSVGEGGHLNTGELF	TRBJ2-2	TRBV9
ASSLSRGGGGEQY	TRBJ2-7	TRBV5-1
ASSQALALKTQY	TRBJ2-5	TRBV4-3
ASSSSQGRYEQY	TRBJ2-7	TRBV12-3/TRBV12-4
SATHGTVNQPQH	TRBJ1-5	TRBV20-1
ASSSGSGSPFSGTNTGELF	TRBJ2-2	TRBV5-1
ASSLGGLLNTGELF	TRBJ2-2	TRBV5-1
ASSQEWGQGASNSPLH	TRBJ1-6	TRBV4-3
GGEENYGYT	TRBJ1-2	TRBV20-1
ASSLDPGEKLF	TRBJ1-4	TRBV5-1
ASSLEGFPDTQY	TRBJ2-3	TRBV4-1
ASSSAGYGYT	TRBJ1-2	TRBV5-1
ASSQTLLRTGLNNEQF	TRBJ2-1	TRBV18
ASSFTSNTEAF	TRBJ1-1	TRBV12-3/TRBV12-4
SAPEPSGVYNEQF	TRBJ2-1	TRBV20-1
ASSLEGRSRGYT	TRBJ1-2	TRBV7-9
ASSSRLAGGSYEQY	TRBJ2-7	TRBV7-2
ASSLWGGDEQY	TRBJ2-7	TRBV7-9
ASSYPSSGRISGNTIY	TRBJ1-3	TRBV6-2/TRBV6-3
ASSFPDRGRLAF	TRBJ1-1	TRBV7-2
SAKEGTVEAF	TRBJ1-1	TRBV20-1
ASSQRGTEAF	TRBJ1-1	TRBV7-9
ASSTRETEKLF	TRBJ1-4	TRBV7-2
ASSFLRVVSGGSYGYT	TRBJ1-2	TRBV28
ASSLARDNEQF	TRBJ2-1	TRBV7-2
ASSQERAGLSYEQY	TRBJ2-7	TRBV4-3
ASGRRDHEQF	TRBJ2-1	TRBV12-5
SARVFLRNTEAF	TRBJ1-1	TRBV20-1
ASSYSSTEAF	TRBJ1-1	TRBV6-2/TRBV6-3
ASSDSGQGNSPLH	TRBJ1-6	TRBV25-1
ASSESNGTPQH	TRBJ1-5	TRBV10-1
ASSNRENYGYT	TRBJ1-2	TRBV12-3/TRBV12-4
ASKNGLAGENEQF	TRBJ2-1	TRBV7-2
SAIRTQGDTQY	TRBJ2-3	TRBV20-1
SASYRGNTEAF	TRBJ1-1	TRBV20-1
ASSFASGGRIYGYT	TRBJ1-2	TRBV12-3/TRBV12-4
ASSPQGHNSPLH	TRBJ1-6	TRBV18